A selection of T cell receptor beta chains follows, all from one sample in a study of blood T cell repertoires in COVID-19. Data came from immunoSEQ multiplex PCR; TCRdb stores just in-frame clones and leaves some out. The table lists approximately 93,000 clones, around 67% of them singletons. The sample was peripheral blood. These receptors originate from a man aged 70 or older with COVID-19, enrolled during active disease. Each CDR3 is given with its conserved first and last residue. A D gene is named only where the DNA matches it firmly. Only some rows state a clone size, as once, few, many or a class for expanded clones.

J: TRBJ1-6; size: few; V: TRBV7-9; D: -; DNA: TGTGCCAGCAGCTTACGTCGCCAGGGGCAAAATTCACCCCTCCACTTT; CDR3: CASSLRRQGQNSPLHF
J: TRBJ2-7; size: -; V: TRBV3-1/TRBV3-2; D: TRBD2; DNA: TGTGCCAGCATCGGGACTAGCGGGAGTTACGAGCAGTACTTC; CDR3: CASIGTSGSYEQYF
J: TRBJ1-2; size: -; V: TRBV6-5; D: -; DNA: TGTGCCAGCAACCCAAATACACCCTATGGCTACACCTTC; CDR3: CASNPNTPYGYTF
J: TRBJ2-1; size: -; V: TRBV7-2; D: TRBD2; DNA: TGTGCCAGCAGCTTCCTGCTAACTAGCGGGAGTGGGGATGAGCAGTTCTTC; CDR3: CASSFLLTSGSGDEQFF
J: TRBJ1-5; size: -; V: TRBV7-8; D: -; DNA: TGTGCCAGCAGCTCAGGGGCTGGAACGGCCCAGCATTTT; CDR3: CASSSGAGTAQHF
J: TRBJ2-2; size: -; V: TRBV7-2; D: -; DNA: TGTGCCAGCAGCTATCTCGCGGGGGCCCCCGGGGAGCTGTTTTTT; CDR3: CASSYLAGAPGELFF
J: TRBJ2-4; size: -; V: TRBV7-9; D: -; DNA: TGTGCCAGCAGCCCGACAGGAACTCCCAAAAACATTCAGTACTTC; CDR3: CASSPTGTPKNIQYF
J: TRBJ1-5; size: -; V: TRBV19; D: TRBD1; DNA: TGTGCCACCAAAGGGATGGGACAGGGGTTCGGTCAGCCCCAGCATTTT; CDR3: CATKGMGQGFGQPQHF
J: TRBJ2-2; size: few; V: TRBV19; D: -; DNA: TGTGCCAGTAGTATTTACGGCACCGGGGAGCTGTTTTTT; CDR3: CASSIYGTGELFF
J: TRBJ2-7; size: -; V: TRBV7-2; D: TRBD2; DNA: TGTGCCAGCAGCCCTACTAGCGTTGCCTACGAGCAGTACTTC; CDR3: CASSPTSVAYEQYF
J: TRBJ2-3; size: once; V: TRBV12-3/TRBV12-4; D: -; DNA: TGTGCCAGCAGTTTAAGTGAGGGAGATACGCAGTATTTT; CDR3: CASSLSEGDTQYF
J: TRBJ2-7; size: -; V: TRBV19; D: -; DNA: TGTGCCAGTAGTCCCACCGGGAGTCTTGGTTACGAGCAGTACTTC; CDR3: CASSPTGSLGYEQYF
J: TRBJ1-1; size: -; V: TRBV27; D: -; DNA: TGTGCCAGCAGTTTGGTGGCAGGGGAGAACACTGAAGCTTTCTTT; CDR3: CASSLVAGENTEAFF
J: TRBJ2-7; size: -; V: TRBV5-6; D: -; DNA: TGTGCCAGCAGCCCCCCGGAGTACTTC; CDR3: CASSPPEYF
J: TRBJ2-3; size: -; V: TRBV4-3; D: TRBD2; DNA: TGCGCCAGCAGCCAGGGACTAGCGGGAGGGACGACAGATACGCAGTATTTT; CDR3: CASSQGLAGGTTDTQYF
J: TRBJ1-3; size: -; V: TRBV18; D: -; DNA: TGTGCCAGCTCACCACGGGCGGACAGCCTCTCTGGAAACACCATATATTTT; CDR3: CASSPRADSLSGNTIYF
J: TRBJ2-7; size: few; V: TRBV7-2; D: -; DNA: TGTGCCAGCAGCTTGATCCCTACGATCGGCGAGCAGTACTTC; CDR3: CASSLIPTIGEQYF
J: TRBJ2-1; size: -; V: TRBV3-1/TRBV3-2; D: TRBD2; DNA: TGTGCCAGCAGCCAAGACCGGGGGGCTAGCGGGAGGTTAAACAATGAGCAGTTCTTC; CDR3: CASSQDRGASGRLNNEQFF
J: TRBJ2-5; size: -; V: TRBV4-2; D: TRBD2; DNA: TGTGCCAGCAGCCTCCGGCCCCGACTAGCGGGAGATGGAGAGACCCAGTACTTC; CDR3: CASSLRPRLAGDGETQYF
J: TRBJ2-5; size: -; V: TRBV3-1/TRBV3-2; D: -; DNA: TGTGCCAGCAGCCAAACTCTCCAAGAGACCCAGTACTTC; CDR3: CASSQTLQETQYF
J: TRBJ2-7; size: once; V: TRBV7-3; D: TRBD2; DNA: TGTGCCAGCAGCCCCCGATCGGGGGGCTACGAGCAGTACTTC; CDR3: CASSPRSGGYEQYF
J: TRBJ2-6; size: -; V: TRBV18; D: TRBD1; DNA: TGTGCCAGCTCACCAGGGACAGGCGTCTCTGGGGCCAACGTCCTGACTTTC; CDR3: CASSPGTGVSGANVLTF